These T cell receptor beta chains were read from a single sample in a study of beta chain features in type 1 diabetes. Profiling relied on immunoSEQ multiplex PCR, and the TCRdb table lists in-frame clones only, not all of them. The sample includes some 190,000 clones, approximately 7.9% of them seen just once. Sequenced material: central memory CD4+ T cells from blood. These receptors were taken from a man aged 18 to 30 with type 1 diabetes. The conserved cysteine and the conserved F or W are not part of the CDR3 here.

J,V,CDR3
TRBJ2-4,TRBV11-1,ASSFGGAKNIQY
TRBJ2-1,TRBV4-3,ASSPTGLAGWHEQF
TRBJ2-1,TRBV30,AWSRGGPPEQF
TRBJ2-1,TRBV5-4,ASSLGGQDNEQF
TRBJ2-1,TRBV4-2,ASSVPGRDNEQF
TRBJ2-7,TRBV7-9,ASSRDRGLHEQY
TRBJ2-1,TRBV18,ASSPPLLAGLNEQF
TRBJ1-5,TRBV19,ASSIVQGAGNQPQH
TRBJ1-5,TRBV5-1,ASSLAGTGNQPQH
TRBJ2-5,TRBV5-6,ASSLGLVETQY
TRBJ2-4,TRBV5-4,ASSLAPGAGAKNIQY
TRBJ2-3,TRBV7-9,ASSLSGGATDTQY
TRBJ1-2,TRBV5-6,ASSSTSNYGYT
TRBJ2-2,TRBV28,ASSLVQGFGELF
TRBJ1-4,TRBV30,AWDRGAGNEKLF
TRBJ1-1,TRBV9,ASSHGGYAEAF
TRBJ2-3,TRBV28,ASSSGQGLGVTQY
TRBJ2-1,TRBV30,AWGGGGNEQF
TRBJ2-7,TRBV18,ASSPGLQTVHEQY